This T cell receptor beta chain was sequenced for a study of blood T cells in healthy people across ages. About the study: When template switching was applied, about one barcoded beta molecule was captured per two T cells. Study findings and constraints: Researchers said unsorted PBMCs prevented a conclusive naive versus antigen-experienced comparison. Donor CMV infection status was unknown, possibly confounding age-related changes in expanded clonotypes.

Regarding this clonotype: Its cognate antigen is unknown.

Per germline, CDR1 GTSNPN and CDR2 SVGIG (reference sequence). J was trimmed by 4 bases and V by 5 bases; bases with no gene match: 12. This CDR3 is built from 15 residues. Next came a second PCR, run for roughly 6 to 11 cycles, which used a sample-barcoded 5' primer along with a J-beta primer mix. The template-switch adaptor, which had 12 random nucleotides, put a tag on each cDNA molecule. MiXCR was run by TCRdb on the 5' RACE reads, yielding one entry per CDR3 protein. The sample consists of about 1 million distinct CDR3 sequences, over 35% of them appearing once. The source is a woman aged 55-75 years in good health. The material sequenced was blood. The rearrangement joins TRBV30 to TRBJ2-5, with 8 positions matching TRBD2. CDR3 in DNA: TGTGCCTGGCGGCTAGCGGGCCCACCTCGAGAGACCCAGTACTTC. It yields the protein CAWRLAGPPRETQYF.